These T cell receptor beta chains were read from a single sample in a study of T cells after yellow fever vaccination. Each CDR3 protein is one row after TCRdb ran MiXCR on the 5' RACE reads. The data show about 220,000 distinct CDR3 sequences, roughly 3.3% seen once. This sample comprised CD4+ T cells sorted from PBMCs, obtained 10 days after the yellow fever booster vaccination. Receptors were obtained from a man between 18 and 35 years old who received the YFV17D yellow fever vaccine. CDR3s include the opening cysteine and the closing phenylalanine or tryptophan.

TRBV10-3	TRBJ2-1	CAITNGGFNNEQFF
TRBV7-8	TRBJ1-6	CASSWQRGGGSPLHF
TRBV20-1	TRBJ2-3	CSARMTTDTQYF
TRBV10-2	TRBJ2-3	CASREAGGPPDTQYF
TRBV5-1	TRBJ1-6	CASSGSQGVNSPLHF
TRBV19	TRBJ1-5	CASSIERVEQPQHF
TRBV29-1	TRBJ1-4	CSVYHDEKLFF
TRBV4-1	TRBJ2-2	CASSQVSIVGELFF
TRBV6-6	TRBJ1-4	CASRQETTNEKLFF
TRBV9	TRBJ2-1	CASSVGASSYNEQFF
TRBV18	TRBJ2-3	CASSPLSGADTQYF
TRBV15	TRBJ1-4	CATSGQGWEKLFF
TRBV20-1	TRBJ2-5	CSAGGPQETQYF
TRBV5-4	TRBJ2-5	CASSPRGQQSKETQYF
TRBV20-1	TRBJ2-3	CSAHGPKSTDTQYF
TRBV7-9	TRBJ1-1	CASSLEVGAEAFF
TRBV12-3/TRBV12-4	TRBJ2-1	CASSRGGSNEQFF
TRBV15	TRBJ2-5	CATSRDRGETQYF
TRBV12-3/TRBV12-4	TRBJ2-1	CASVLAGGSYNEQFF
TRBV28	TRBJ2-5	CASSLPRFRTQYF
TRBV7-2	TRBJ2-3	CASSWTTGIGDTQYF
TRBV29-1	TRBJ1-2	CSVVLGQGYGYTF
TRBV5-1	TRBJ2-1	CASSTDSYNEQFF
TRBV6-2/TRBV6-3	TRBJ2-1	CASISRGAGYNEQFF
TRBV13	TRBJ2-5	CASSLSPGDMGETQYF
TRBV5-4	TRBJ2-3	CASSPSWGSTDTQYF
TRBV10-3	TRBJ2-6	CAIQVAGANVLTF
TRBV20-1	TRBJ1-1	CSARDLTGGVDTEAFF
TRBV5-1	TRBJ1-1	CASSIGEMNTEAFF
TRBV19	TRBJ2-2	CASNSQDTGELFF
TRBV5-1	TRBJ2-7	CASRRTGNYEQYF
TRBV7-2	TRBJ2-5	CASSLFKETQYF
TRBV7-9	TRBJ1-3	CASSAKKLGRVSGNTIYF
TRBV24-1	TRBJ2-3	CATSDTRQGPDTQYF
TRBV20-1	TRBJ1-4	CSAGAFNEKLFF
TRBV7-2	TRBJ1-2	CASSPSILVHGYTF
TRBV20-1	TRBJ2-3	CSAGGSGGTDTQYF
TRBV10-3	TRBJ1-6	CAISESSSWTAGSSPLHF
TRBV7-2	TRBJ1-5	CASSSSPRMTNQPQHF
TRBV7-2	TRBJ2-5	CASSPIGGLETQYF
TRBV7-2	TRBJ1-1	CASSPNGGNTEAFF
TRBV18	TRBJ2-1	CASSLRRVTNEQFF
TRBV5-1	TRBJ1-5	CASSDGRTGISNQPQHF
TRBV18	TRBJ2-2	CASSPRTGGATGELFF
TRBV7-3	TRBJ2-3	CASSLTPGTGSRDTQYF
TRBV7-2	TRBJ2-1	CASSIRRTVGNEQFF